The clone carrying this T cell receptor (beta chain) showed up just a few times. The CDR3 contains 15 residues. Germline V gives CDR1 SGHRS, CDR2 YFSETQ. The V gene lost 2 bases and the J gene lost 0 bases, with 11 bases spanning the gap. The sample originates from a study of blood T cells in healthy people across ages. Combining a sample-barcoded 5' primer with a J-beta primer mix, a second PCR ran for roughly 7 to 12 cycles. Each sample yielded at least 3 million CDR3-containing paired-end reads. TCRdb passed the 5' RACE reads through MiXCR, listing each CDR3 protein once. The sample records approximately 2,000,000 distinct CDR3 sequences, approximately 39% being singletons.

V is TRBV5-1 and J is TRBJ1-1; no clear D. This clonotype was sampled from a human donor in good health. The sequenced material came from blood. The CDR3 coding sequence is TGCGCCAGCAGCTTAAATCCCGATGTGAACACTGAAGCTTTCTTT. It is translated as CASSLNPDVNTEAFF.